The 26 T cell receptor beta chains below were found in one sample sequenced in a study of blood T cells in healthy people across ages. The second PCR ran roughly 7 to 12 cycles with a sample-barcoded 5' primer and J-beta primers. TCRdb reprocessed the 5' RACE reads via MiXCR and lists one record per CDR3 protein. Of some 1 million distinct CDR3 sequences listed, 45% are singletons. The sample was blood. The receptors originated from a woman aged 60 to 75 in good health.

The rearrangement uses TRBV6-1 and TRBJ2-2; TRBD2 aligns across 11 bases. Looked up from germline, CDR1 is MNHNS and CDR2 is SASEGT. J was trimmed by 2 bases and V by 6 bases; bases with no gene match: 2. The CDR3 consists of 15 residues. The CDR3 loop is CASRGLADNTGELFF. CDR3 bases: TGTGCCAGCAGGGGACTAGCGGACAACACCGGGGAGCTGTTTTTT.

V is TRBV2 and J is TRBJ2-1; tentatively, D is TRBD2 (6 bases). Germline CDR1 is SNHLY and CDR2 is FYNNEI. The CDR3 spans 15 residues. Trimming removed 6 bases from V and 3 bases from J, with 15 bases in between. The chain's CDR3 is CASSPGTSNYNEQFF. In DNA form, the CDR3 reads TGTGCCAGCAGCCCCGGGACTTCCAACTACAATGAGCAGTTCTTC.

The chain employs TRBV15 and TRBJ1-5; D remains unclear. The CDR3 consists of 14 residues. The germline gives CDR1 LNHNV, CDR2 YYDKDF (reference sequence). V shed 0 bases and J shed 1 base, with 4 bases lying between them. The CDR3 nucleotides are TGTGCCACCAGCAGAGAGGGGAGCAATCAGCCCCAGCATTTT. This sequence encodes CATSREGSNQPQHF. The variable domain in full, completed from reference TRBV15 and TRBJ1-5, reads DAMVIQNPRYQVTQFGKPVTLSCSQTLNHNVMYWYQQKSSQAPKLLFHYYDKDFNNEADTPDNFQSRRPNTSFCFLDIRSPGLGDTAMYLCATSREGSNQPQHFGDGTRLSIL.

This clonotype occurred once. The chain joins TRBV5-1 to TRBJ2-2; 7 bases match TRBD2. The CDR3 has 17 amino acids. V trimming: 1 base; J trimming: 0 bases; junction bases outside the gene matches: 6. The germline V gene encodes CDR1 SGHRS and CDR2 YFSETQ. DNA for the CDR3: TGCGCCAGCAGCTTGCGCCCTAGCGGTTCGAACACCGGGGAGCTGTTTTTT. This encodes CASSLRPSGSNTGELFF.

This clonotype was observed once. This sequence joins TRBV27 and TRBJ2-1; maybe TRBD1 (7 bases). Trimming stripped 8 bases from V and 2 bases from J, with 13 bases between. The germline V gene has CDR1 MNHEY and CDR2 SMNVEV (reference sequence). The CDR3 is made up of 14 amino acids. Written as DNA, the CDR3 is TGTGCCAGCGGCGGGGACAGTACCTACAATGAGCAGTTCTTC. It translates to CASGGDSTYNEQFF.

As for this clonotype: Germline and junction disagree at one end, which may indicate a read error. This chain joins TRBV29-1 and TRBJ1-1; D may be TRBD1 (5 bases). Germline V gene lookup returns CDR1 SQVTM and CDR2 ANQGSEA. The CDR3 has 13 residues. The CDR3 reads CSVHRHLNAEAFF. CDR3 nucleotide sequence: TGCAGCGTCCACAGGCACCTGAACGCTGAAGCTTTCTTT.

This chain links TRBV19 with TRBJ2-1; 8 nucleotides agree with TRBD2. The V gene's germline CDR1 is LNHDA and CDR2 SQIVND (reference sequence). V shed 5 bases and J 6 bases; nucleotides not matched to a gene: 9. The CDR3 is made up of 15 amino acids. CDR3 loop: CASSVSAGGLNEQFF. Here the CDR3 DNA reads TGTGCCAGTAGTGTGTCTGCGGGAGGACTCAATGAGCAGTTCTTC.

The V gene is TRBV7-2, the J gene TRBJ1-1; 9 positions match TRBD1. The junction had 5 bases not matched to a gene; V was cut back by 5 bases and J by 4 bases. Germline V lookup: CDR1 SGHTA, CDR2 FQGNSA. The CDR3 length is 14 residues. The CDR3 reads CASSVNRGRTEAFF. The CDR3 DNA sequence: TGTGCCAGCAGCGTCAACAGGGGGCGCACTGAAGCTTTCTTT. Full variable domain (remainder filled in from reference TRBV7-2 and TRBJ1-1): GAGVSQSPSNKVTEKGKDVELRCDPISGHTALYWYRQSLGQGLEFLIYFQGNSAPDKSGLPSDRFSAERTGGSVSTLTIQRTQQEDSAVYLCASSVNRGRTEAFFGQGTRLTVV.

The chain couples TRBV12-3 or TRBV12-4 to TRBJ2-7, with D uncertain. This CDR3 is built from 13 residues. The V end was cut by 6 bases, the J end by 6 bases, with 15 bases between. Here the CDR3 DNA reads TGTGCCAGCAGGATCTCTGTAGAGGCCGAGCAGTACTTC. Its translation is CASRISVEAEQYF.

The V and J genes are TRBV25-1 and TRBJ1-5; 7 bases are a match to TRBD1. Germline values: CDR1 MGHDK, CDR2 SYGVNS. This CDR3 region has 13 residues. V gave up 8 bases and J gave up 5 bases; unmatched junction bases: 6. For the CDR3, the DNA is TGTGCCAGCTCGGGAGGGGGCGATCAGCCCCAGCATTTT. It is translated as CASSGGGDQPQHF.

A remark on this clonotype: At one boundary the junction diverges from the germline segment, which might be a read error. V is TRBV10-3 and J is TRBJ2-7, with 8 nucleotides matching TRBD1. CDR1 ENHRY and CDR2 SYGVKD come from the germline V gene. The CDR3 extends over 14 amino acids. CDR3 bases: TGTGCCATCAGGGAGACAGGGGCAACTCGCGAGCGGTACTTC. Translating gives CAIRETGATRERYF.

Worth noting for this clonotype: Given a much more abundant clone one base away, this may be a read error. DNA for the CDR3: TGCGCCAGCAGCTTGGCAGGTAGCGGCTACAATGAGCAGTACTTC. It specifies CASSLAGSGYNEQYF. This chain connects TRBV5-1 to TRBJ2-7, with D perhaps matching TRBD2 (6 bases). Trimming left V 0 bases short and J 7 bases short, with 17 bases between. Germline lookup yields CDR1 SGHRS and CDR2 YFSETQ. The CDR3 totals 15 residues.

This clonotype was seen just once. The CDR3 DNA sequence: TGCAGCGCAGGACAGGGTATAGCGAACACTGAAGCTTTCTTT. Translation: CSAGQGIANTEAFF. The gene calls are TRBV29-1 and TRBJ1-1; TRBD1 matches 8 bases. CDR3 length equals 14 residues. Germline trimming cut 7 bases from V and 1 base from J; bases unmatched to any gene: 8. The germline V gene has CDR1 SQVTM and CDR2 ANQGSEA.

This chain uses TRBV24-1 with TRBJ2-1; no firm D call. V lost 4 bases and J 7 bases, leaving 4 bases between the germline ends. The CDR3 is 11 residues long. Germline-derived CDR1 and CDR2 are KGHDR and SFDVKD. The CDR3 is CATSERNEQFF. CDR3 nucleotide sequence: TGTGCCACCAGTGAACGGAATGAGCAGTTCTTC.

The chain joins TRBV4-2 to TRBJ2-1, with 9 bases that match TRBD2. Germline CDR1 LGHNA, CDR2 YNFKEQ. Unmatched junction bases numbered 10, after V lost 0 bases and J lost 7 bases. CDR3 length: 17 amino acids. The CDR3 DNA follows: TGTGCCAGCAGCCAAGATGGCGCTAGCGGGATTTTTAATGAGCAGTTCTTC. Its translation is CASSQDGASGIFNEQFF.

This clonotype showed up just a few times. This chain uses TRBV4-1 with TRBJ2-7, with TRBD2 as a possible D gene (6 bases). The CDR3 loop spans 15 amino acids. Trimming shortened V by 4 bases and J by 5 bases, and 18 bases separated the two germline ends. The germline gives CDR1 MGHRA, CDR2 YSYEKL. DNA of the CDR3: TGCGCCAGCAGCCCTCCTGGAGGGAGGAGGAACGAGCAGTACTTC. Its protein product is CASSPPGGRRNEQYF.

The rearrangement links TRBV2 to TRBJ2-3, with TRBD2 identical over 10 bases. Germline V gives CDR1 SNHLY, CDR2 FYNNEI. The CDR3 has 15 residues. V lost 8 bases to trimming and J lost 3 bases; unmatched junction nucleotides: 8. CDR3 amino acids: CASLWASGSTDTQYF. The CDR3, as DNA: TGTGCCAGCCTTTGGGCTAGCGGGAGTACAGATACGCAGTATTTT.

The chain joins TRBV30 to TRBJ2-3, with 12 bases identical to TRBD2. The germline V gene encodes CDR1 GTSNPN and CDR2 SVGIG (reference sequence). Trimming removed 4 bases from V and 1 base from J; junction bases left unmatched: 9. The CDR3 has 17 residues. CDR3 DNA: TGTGCCTGGATGCTAGCGGGAGGGCCCTCCCGCACAGATACGCAGTATTTT. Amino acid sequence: CAWMLAGGPSRTDTQYF.

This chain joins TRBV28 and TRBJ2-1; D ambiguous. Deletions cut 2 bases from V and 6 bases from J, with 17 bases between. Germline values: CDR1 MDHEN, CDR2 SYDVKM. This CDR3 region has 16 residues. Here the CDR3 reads CASSLPTAAIGNEQFF. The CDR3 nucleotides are TGTGCCAGCAGTTTACCCACGGCCGCTATAGGCAATGAGCAGTTCTTC.

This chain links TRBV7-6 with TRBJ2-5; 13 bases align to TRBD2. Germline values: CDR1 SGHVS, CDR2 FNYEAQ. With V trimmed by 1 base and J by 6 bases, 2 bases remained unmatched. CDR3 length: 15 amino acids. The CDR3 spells CASSLGTSGGKTQYF. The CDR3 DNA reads TGTGCCAGCAGCTTAGGGACTAGCGGGGGTAAGACCCAGTACTTC.

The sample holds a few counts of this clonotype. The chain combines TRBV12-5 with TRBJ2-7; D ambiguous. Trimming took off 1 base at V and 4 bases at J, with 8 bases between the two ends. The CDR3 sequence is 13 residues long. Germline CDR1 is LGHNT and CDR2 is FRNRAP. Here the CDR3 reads CASGLGLQYEQYF. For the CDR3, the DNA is TGTGCTAGTGGTTTGGGGCTTCAATACGAGCAGTACTTC.

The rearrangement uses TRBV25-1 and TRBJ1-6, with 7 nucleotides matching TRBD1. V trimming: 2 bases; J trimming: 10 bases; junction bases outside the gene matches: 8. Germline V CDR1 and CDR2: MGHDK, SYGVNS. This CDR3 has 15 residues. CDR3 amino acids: CASSEQTGSGSPLHF. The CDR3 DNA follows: TGTGCCAGCAGTGAACAGACAGGGAGCGGGTCACCCCTCCACTTT.

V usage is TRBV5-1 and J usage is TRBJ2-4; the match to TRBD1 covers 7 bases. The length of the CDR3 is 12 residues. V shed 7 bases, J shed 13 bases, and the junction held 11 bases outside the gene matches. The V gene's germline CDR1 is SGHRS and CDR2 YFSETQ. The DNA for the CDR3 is TGCGCCAGCGGGGGACAGATGGGGGAGCAGTACTTC. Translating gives CASGGQMGEQYF.

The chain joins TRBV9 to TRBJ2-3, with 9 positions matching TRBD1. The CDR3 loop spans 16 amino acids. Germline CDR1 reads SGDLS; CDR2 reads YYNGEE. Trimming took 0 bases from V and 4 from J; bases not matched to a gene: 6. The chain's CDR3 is CASSVVGTGNADTQYF. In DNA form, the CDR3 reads TGTGCCAGCAGCGTAGTAGGGACAGGGAACGCAGATACGCAGTATTTT. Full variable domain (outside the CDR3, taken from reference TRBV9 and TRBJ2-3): DSGVTQTPKHLITATGQRVTLRCSPRSGDLSVYWYQQSLDQGLQFLIQYYNGEERAKGNILERFSAQQFPDLHSELNLSSLELGDSALYFCASSVVGTGNADTQYFGPGTRLTVL.

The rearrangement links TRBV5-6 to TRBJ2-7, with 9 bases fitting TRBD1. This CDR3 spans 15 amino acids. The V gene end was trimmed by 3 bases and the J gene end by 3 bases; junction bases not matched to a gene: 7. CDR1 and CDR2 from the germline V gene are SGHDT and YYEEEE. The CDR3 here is CASSWRGTGRYEQYF. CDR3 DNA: TGTGCCAGCAGCTGGCGCGGGACAGGGCGCTACGAGCAGTACTTC.

The CDR3 DNA sequence: TGTGCCAGCAGTTACCAGAGGGAGATGAACACTGAAGCTTTCTTT. It translates to CASSYQREMNTEAFF. The rearrangement joins TRBV28 to TRBJ1-1; D not resolved. From germline, CDR1 is MDHEN and CDR2 SYDVKM. Trimming left V 4 bases short and J 0 bases short, with 12 bases between. The CDR3 is made up of 15 amino acids. Combining the CDR3 with reference TRBV28 and TRBJ1-1 gives the whole variable domain DVKVTQSSRYLVKRTGEKVFLECVQDMDHENMFWYRQDPGLGLRLIYFSYDVKMKEKGDIPEGYSVSREKKERFSLILESASTNQTSMYLCASSYQREMNTEAFFGQGTRLTVV.